Below, 2 T cell receptor beta chains from the same sample are listed, as sequenced in a study of cytomegalovirus exposure and HLA in healthy donors. PCR was performed using 60 Vbeta and 13 Jbeta primers. Sequenced by immunoSEQ multiplex PCR; TCRdb stores in-frame clones only, minus some. The data contain about 190,000 clones, around 75% of them singletons. Sequenced material: PBMCs. These receptors were collected from a woman aged 30 to 39 in good health and CMV-seropositive.

The J gene is TRBJ2-1, the V gene TRBV10-1; 8 bases are shared with TRBD2. The V gene end was trimmed by 2 bases and the J gene end by 7 bases; junction bases not matched to a gene: 10. Germline values: CDR1 WNHNN, CDR2 SYGVQD (reference sequence). This CDR3 region has 16 residues. The CDR3 loop reads CASSEKWSGGENEQFF. For the CDR3, the DNA is TGCGCCAGCAGTGAGAAATGGTCGGGAGGGGAGAATGAGCAGTTCTTC.

This clone was observed many times. The genes are TRBV5-1 and TRBJ2-7; possibly TRBD1 for D (5 bases). The germline V gene has CDR1 SGHRS and CDR2 YFSETQ. The CDR3 has 16 residues. V lost 4 bases and J 5 bases, leaving 22 bases between the germline ends. CDR3 sequence reads: CASSPAWGALQDEQYF. Written as DNA, the CDR3 is TGCGCCAGCAGCCCTGCATGGGGCGCTCTGCAGGACGAGCAGTACTTC.